The sequence of this T cell receptor (beta chain) was determined in a study of T cells after posttransplantation cyclophosphamide. A marrow graft followed busulfan-fludarabine conditioning, with cyclophosphamide on days +3 and +4. Produced via immunoSEQ multiplex PCR; TCRdb's table is partial and in-frame only. The table lists fewer than 8,000 clones, around 80% of them singletons. This CDR3 is built from 14 residues. The germline V and J ends were trimmed by 5 bases and 0 bases, with 10 bases remaining between them. CDR1 is SEHNR, CDR2 FQNEAQ, per germline (reference sequence). This chain uses TRBV7-9 with TRBJ1-2; no firm D call. This clonotype was sampled from a female patient aged 45 to 65 who received an allogeneic stem cell transplant from a related donor, was CMV-positive, and had no GVHD. Some T cells may be graft donor cells. The sequencing used CD8+ T cells sorted from PBMCs, collected about 1,500 days after allogeneic stem cell transplant with posttransplant cyclophosphamide. In DNA, the CDR3 is TGTGCCAGCAGCGAGGGAAGTTCTAACTATGGCTACACCTTC. This sequence encodes CASSEGSSNYGYTF.